A single sample gave rise to the 18 T cell receptor beta chains below, sequenced in a study of blood T cell repertoires in COVID-19. Data came from immunoSEQ multiplex PCR; TCRdb stores just in-frame clones and leaves some out. The sample shows some 190,000 clones, about four fifths of them seen only once. The sample consisted of peripheral blood. The receptor source for this set is a woman aged 60 to 75 with COVID-19, enrolled during active disease.

The chain recombines TRBV28 with TRBJ1-5, with D tentatively TRBD1 (5 bases). V lost 4 bases and J 1 base, leaving 11 bases between the germline ends. The CDR3 runs to 15 residues. Germline V gene lookup returns CDR1 MDHEN and CDR2 SYDVKM. The CDR3 DNA reads as TGTGCCAGCAGTTCCAGGGTATACAGCAATCAGCCCCAGCATTTT. Translating gives CASSSRVYSNQPQHF.

The chain combines TRBV5-1 with TRBJ2-1; D perhaps matches TRBD2 (5 bases). Germline V gene sequence: CDR1 SGHRS, CDR2 YFSETQ. The CDR3 has 13 amino acids. Between the trimmed V and J ends, which lost 4 bases and 7 bases, there was a span of 12 bases. CDR3 sequence (DNA): TGCGCCAGCAGCCCGTCGGGGAGAAATGAGCAGTTCTTC. This translates into CASSPSGRNEQFF.

J is TRBJ1-1 and V is TRBV29-1, with 10 nucleotides matching TRBD1. J was trimmed by 6 bases and V by 4 bases; bases with no gene match: 5. Germline values: CDR1 SQVTM, CDR2 ANQGSEA. CDR3 length equals 13 residues. CDR3 region: CSVGRTGGSEAFF. CDR3 DNA: TGCAGCGTTGGCCGGACAGGGGGTTCTGAAGCTTTCTTT.

The rearrangement joins TRBV6-5 to TRBJ2-3; possibly TRBD2 for D (5 bases). CDR1 and CDR2 from the germline V gene are MNHEY and SVGAGI. The CDR3 totals 12 residues. With 10 bases removed from V and 3 bases from J, the gap between germline ends came to 11 bases. The CDR3 nucleotides are TGTGCCACCTGGAGGAGGACAGATACGCAGTATTTT. It is translated as CATWRRTDTQYF.

The chain employs TRBV11-2 and TRBJ2-4, with 13 bases that match TRBD2. Germline CDR1 reads SGHAT; CDR2 reads FQNNGV. The CDR3 has 18 residues. V was pared by 4 bases and J by 3 bases, with 9 bases of the junction left unmatched. CDR3 sequence reads: CASSWGLAGQNNKNIQYF. CDR3 coding DNA: TGTGCCAGCAGCTGGGGACTAGCGGGACAGAATAACAAAAACATTCAGTACTTC.

V gene TRBV29-1 combines with J gene TRBJ2-5; 8 bases agree with TRBD1. CDR1 and CDR2 (germline): SQVTM, ANQGSEA. With 5 bases clipped from V and 3 bases from J, the junction kept 5 bases outside the gene matches. The CDR3 is made up of 13 amino acids. CDR3 protein: CSVNRGREETQYF. The CDR3 DNA follows: TGCAGCGTTAACAGGGGGAGAGAAGAGACCCAGTACTTC.

The chain joins TRBV11-2 to TRBJ2-3; 9 bases agree with TRBD2. V was clipped by 0 bases and J by 0 bases; unmatched bases: 13. The CDR3 spans 20 residues. The germline V gene has CDR1 SGHAT and CDR2 FQNNGV. CDR3 region: CASSLEVLAGFRGSTDTQYF. The CDR3 coding sequence is TGTGCCAGCAGCTTAGAAGTCCTAGCGGGATTTCGGGGGAGCACAGATACGCAGTATTTT.

Regarding this clone: Other DNA sequences within the sample encode an identical CDR3. V usage is TRBV2 and J usage is TRBJ1-3, with 8 bases aligning to TRBD1. Unmatched junction bases numbered 1, after V lost 8 bases and J lost 1 base. From germline, CDR1 is SNHLY and CDR2 FYNNEI. This CDR3 is built from 13 residues. DNA for the CDR3: TGTGCCAGCCGACAGGGGTCTGGAAACACCATATATTTT. It is translated as CASRQGSGNTIYF.

The chain uses TRBV3-1 (or the pseudogene TRBV3-2) and TRBJ1-4, with D possibly being TRBD1 (6 bases). This CDR3 region has 16 residues. V lost 1 base and J lost 7, with 16 bases in between. Germline CDR1 and CDR2: LGHDT and YNNKEL (reference sequence). Here the CDR3 reads CASSQGRGGYGEKLFF. In nucleotides, the CDR3 is TGTGCCAGCAGCCAAGGACGGGGGGGCTATGGTGAAAAACTGTTTTTT.

This clone has a single count. The rearrangement links TRBV7-9 to TRBJ1-3, with TRBD1 matching over 9 bases. This CDR3 comprises 18 residues. Germline V gene data show CDR1 as SEHNR and CDR2 as FQNEAQ (reference sequence). Trimming cost V 5 bases and J 0 bases; bases outside gene matches: 11. The CDR3 DNA follows: TGTGCCAGCAGCCCTTACCGGGACAGGGCATTCTCTGGAAACACCATATATTTT. It is translated as CASSPYRDRAFSGNTIYF.

The chain has TRBV19 and TRBJ1-2; TRBD1 agrees at 8 bases. The CDR3 length is 13 residues. Germline V lookup: CDR1 LNHDA, CDR2 SQIVND (reference sequence). The ends lost 5 bases at V and 6 bases at J; junction bases unmatched: 5. The DNA of the CDR3 is TGTGCCAGTAGTCCCCAGGGGGCTAATGGCTACACCTTC. This translates into CASSPQGANGYTF.

This clone was observed a single time. The rearrangement links TRBV30 to TRBJ2-1; 7 bases are a match to TRBD2. Losses at the gene ends were 6 bases for V and 3 bases for J; bases not matched to a gene: 8. This CDR3 comprises 14 residues. In germline, CDR1 is GTSNPN, CDR2 SVGIG (reference sequence). The CDR3 loop is CACPTSNSYNEQFF. The CDR3, as DNA: TGTGCCTGCCCGACTAGCAATAGCTACAATGAGCAGTTCTTC. The variable domain in full, with the rest retrieved from reference TRBV30 and TRBJ2-1, is SQTIHQWPATLVQPVGSPLSLECTVEGTSNPNLYWYRQAAGRGLQLLFYSVGIGQISSEVPQNLSASRPQDRQFILSSKKLLLSDSGFYLCACPTSNSYNEQFFGPGTRLTVL.

V and J are TRBV29-1 and TRBJ1-2, with TRBD1 matching over 8 bases. Germline V gives CDR1 SQVTM, CDR2 ANQGSEA. V lost 6 bases and J lost 4; bases outside the gene matches: 1. The CDR3 contains 11 residues. The CDR3 protein is CSVTGGYGYTF. As DNA, the CDR3 is TGCAGCGTAACAGGGGGCTATGGCTACACCTTC.

The V and J genes are TRBV5-1 and TRBJ1-2; a weak D match, TRBD1 (5 bases). CDR1 is SGHRS and CDR2 is YFSETQ in the germline V gene. V was pared by 4 bases and J by 4 bases, with 17 bases between. This CDR3 is 15 amino acids long. This CDR3 reads CASSRTGGESYGYTF. DNA for the CDR3: TGCGCCAGCAGCCGCACGGGGGGAGAGAGCTATGGCTACACCTTC.

This clone was counted ten times or more. The rearrangement joins TRBV28 to TRBJ1-1, with a weak D call TRBD1 (6 bases). Germline V gene data show CDR1 as MDHEN and CDR2 as SYDVKM. The CDR3 spans 16 residues. Trimming took off 2 bases at V and 1 base at J, with 14 bases between the two ends. The CDR3 is CASSLLGAGANTEAFF. CDR3 bases: TGTGCCAGCAGTTTACTGGGTGCAGGGGCGAACACTGAAGCTTTCTTT.

The genes are TRBV29-1 and TRBJ1-1; TRBD1 matches 10 bases. The J segment lost 7 bases and the V segment lost 4 bases, leaving 3 bases of the junction unmatched. The CDR3 is 12 amino acids. Germline-derived CDR1 and CDR2 are SQVTM and ANQGSEA. The chain's CDR3 is CSVGTGGIEAFF. The CDR3 coding sequence is TGCAGCGTTGGGACAGGGGGGATTGAAGCTTTCTTT. The complete variable domain, with remaining parts taken from reference TRBV29-1 and TRBJ1-1, reads SAVISQKPSRDICQRGTSLTIQCQVDSQVTMMFWYRQQPGQSLTLIATANQGSEATYESGFVIDKFPISRPNLTFSTLTVSNMSPEDSSIYLCSVGTGGIEAFFGQGTRLTVV.

The chain couples TRBV6-2 or TRBV6-3 to TRBJ2-2, with 7 bases lining up with TRBD2. V shed 5 bases and J 7 bases; nucleotides not matched to a gene: 10. The CDR3 extends over 15 amino acids. Germline CDR1 and CDR2: MNHEY and SVGEGT. The CDR3 DNA reads TGTGCCAGCAGTCTCCCGGGAGGCCGAAGCGGGGAGCTGTTTTTT. It codes for CASSLPGGRSGELFF.

This chain connects TRBV7-3 to TRBJ2-3; perhaps TRBD1 as D (5 bases). Looked up from germline, CDR1 is SGHTA and CDR2 is FQGTGA. V gave up 4 bases and J gave up 4 bases, with 12 bases separating them. The CDR3 has 14 amino acids. DNA of the CDR3: TGTGCCAGCAGCTCCAGACAGAGACCAGATACGCAGTATTTT. This sequence encodes CASSSRQRPDTQYF.